The 15 T cell receptor beta chains given below trace back to one sample, sequenced in a study of early T cells in non-severe SARS-CoV-2 infection. TCRdb re-called the 5' RACE reads through MiXCR, storing one row per CDR3 protein. Of 40,000 to 60,000 distinct CDR3 sequences listed, around 9.1% are singletons. The sequenced sample was whole blood. These receptors were collected from an adult who was a healthcare worker with PCR-confirmed SARS-CoV-2 infection or an uninfected control (not recorded which).

V gene TRBV20-1 combines with J gene TRBJ2-7; the D gene is possibly TRBD1 (5 bases). Trimming shortened V by 5 bases and J by 5 bases, and 13 bases separated the two germline ends. Germline V gene data show CDR1 as DFQATT and CDR2 as SNEGSKA (reference sequence). This CDR3 region has 12 residues. In DNA form, the CDR3 reads TGCAGTGCTCTTCCTGACAGCCACGAGCAGTACTTC. Translation: CSALPDSHEQYF.

This clonotype was seen a handful of times. This chain links TRBV7-2 with TRBJ2-3; either TRBD1 or TRBD2 may supply D (5 bases each). The CDR3 consists of 16 residues. Germline CDR1 is SGHTA and CDR2 is FQGNSA. Trimming took off 0 bases at V and 2 bases at J, with 12 bases between the two ends. The CDR3 is CASSLAGTPNTDTQYF. The CDR3 DNA reads as TGTGCCAGCAGCTTAGCGGGGACCCCGAACACAGATACGCAGTATTTT.

This clonotype has a handful of counts. This rearrangement joins TRBV9 to TRBJ2-1; maybe TRBD2 (5 bases). The length of the CDR3 is 15 residues. CDR1 is SGDLS and CDR2 is YYNGEE in the germline V gene. Trimming shortened V by 4 bases and J by 3 bases, and 14 bases separated the two germline ends. This chain's CDR3 is CASSPPKGDYNEQFF. The CDR3 DNA follows: TGTGCCAGCAGCCCTCCAAAGGGAGACTACAATGAGCAGTTCTTC.

This clonotype was observed at least ten times. J is TRBJ1-2 and V is TRBV12-3 or TRBV12-4; D ambiguous. The CDR3 is 14 amino acids. V was pared by 3 bases and J by 8 bases, with 16 bases between. The CDR3: CASSLGPTAGGYTF. The CDR3 region has the DNA TGTGCCAGCAGTTTGGGTCCGACGGCAGGCGGCTACACCTTC.

This clonotype was counted ten times or more. The chain employs TRBV7-8 and TRBJ1-1, with D maybe TRBD1 (6 bases). Germline V CDR1 and CDR2: SGHVS, FQNEAQ. The V end lost 5 bases, the J end lost 7 bases, and 8 bases lay between the germline ends. The CDR3 covers 11 residues. CDR3 DNA sequence: TGTGCCAGCAGCAAGGACAGTGAAGCTTTCTTT. As protein: CASSKDSEAFF.

This clonotype was observed at least ten times. The chain couples TRBV28 to TRBJ2-7, with 11 bases lining up with TRBD2. Per the germline V gene, CDR1 is MDHEN and CDR2 is SYDVKM. The CDR3 consists of 16 residues. V lost 6 bases and J lost 6; bases outside the gene matches: 13. Here the CDR3 reads CASSLLTSGRVVEQYF. DNA for the CDR3: TGTGCCAGCAGCCTACTCACTAGCGGGAGAGTGGTCGAGCAGTACTTC.

This clonotype appeared many times. The gene calls are TRBV6-2 or TRBV6-3 and TRBJ2-3, with D tentatively TRBD2 (6 bases). V was pared by 1 base and J by 1 base, with 9 bases between. CDR3 length equals 15 residues. Germline values: CDR1 MNHEY, CDR2 SVGEGT. The CDR3 is CASSYFGRGTDTQYF. For the CDR3, the DNA is TGTGCCAGCAGTTACTTCGGGAGAGGCACAGATACGCAGTATTTT.

The chain uses TRBV3-1 and TRBJ2-3; 13 nucleotides agree with TRBD2. Looked up from germline, CDR1 is LGHDT and CDR2 is YNNKEL (reference sequence). V was pared by 4 bases and J by 5 bases, with 6 bases of the junction left unmatched. The CDR3 runs to 16 residues. The CDR3 is CASSRRTSGRGDTQYF. CDR3 in DNA: TGTGCCAGCAGCCGTCGGACTAGCGGGAGAGGAGATACGCAGTATTTT.

The J gene is TRBJ2-3, the V gene TRBV27, with D unclear. This CDR3 region has 14 residues. V lost 3 bases and J 0 bases, leaving 7 bases between the germline ends. Looked up from germline, CDR1 is MNHEY and CDR2 is SMNVEV (reference sequence). The CDR3 is CASSLSQSTDTQYF. DNA of the CDR3: TGTGCCAGCAGTTTGTCCCAAAGCACAGATACGCAGTATTTT.

This clonotype was seen a handful of times. A much larger clone lies one base from this, so it may be a read error. The J gene is TRBJ2-5, the V gene TRBV6-1; TRBD1 is a possible D gene (7 bases). Germline CDR1 MNHNS, CDR2 SASEGT. The CDR3 contains 16 residues. CDR3: CAISEELTGRKETQYF. DNA of the CDR3: TGTGCCATCAGTGAAGAGCTGACAGGGAGGAAAGAGACCCAGTACTTC.

This clonotype was recorded many times. The V call is TRBV7-9, the J call TRBJ1-1; tentative D call: TRBD1 (5 bases). Trimming removed 0 bases at V and 6 bases at J, with 14 bases between. Per germline, CDR1 SEHNR and CDR2 FQNEAQ (reference sequence). There are 15 residues in the CDR3. The DNA for the CDR3 is TGTGCCAGCAGCTTAGCGAGGGGCGGAGACGCTGAAGCTTTCTTT. It specifies CASSLARGGDAEAFF.

This clonotype came up many times. The chain has TRBV6-6 and TRBJ2-2; D call uncertain. Per the germline V gene, CDR1 is MNHNY and CDR2 is SVGAGI (reference sequence). The CDR3 consists of 14 residues. The germline V and J ends were trimmed by 5 bases and 0 bases, with 7 bases remaining between them. For the CDR3, the DNA is TGTGCCAGCAGTGCGACTGCGAACACCGGGGAGCTGTTTTTT. It specifies CASSATANTGELFF.

This clonotype was seen a few times. The gene calls are TRBV11-1 and TRBJ1-1; D is uncertain. The V end lost 5 bases, the J end lost 0 bases, and 13 bases lay between the germline ends. The CDR3 length is 15 residues. Germline assignment: CDR1 SGHAT and CDR2 FQDESV (reference sequence). DNA for the CDR3: TGTGCCAGCAGCCACGACTTAGACGTGAACACTGAAGCTTTCTTT. It translates to CASSHDLDVNTEAFF.

Points on this clonotype: The junction departs from the called germline gene at one end, perhaps through a read error. The chain links TRBV28 to TRBJ2-7; tentative D call: TRBD1 (6 bases). Germline CDR1 is MDHEN and CDR2 is SYDVKM. The CDR3 is made up of 13 amino acids. The CDR3 nucleotides are TGTGCCAGCAGACAGGACAGTCTCTACGAGCAGCACTTC. This gives the protein CASRQDSLYEQHF.

The chain has TRBV20-1 and TRBJ2-1, with 7 bases matching TRBD2. The V segment lost 0 bases and the J segment 1 base; nucleotides outside the gene matches: 0. The V gene's germline CDR1 is DFQATT and CDR2 SNEGSKA (reference sequence). There are 14 residues in the CDR3. This CDR3 is CSARERGSYNEQFF. CDR3 coding DNA: TGCAGTGCTAGAGAGCGGGGGTCCTACAATGAGCAGTTCTTC.